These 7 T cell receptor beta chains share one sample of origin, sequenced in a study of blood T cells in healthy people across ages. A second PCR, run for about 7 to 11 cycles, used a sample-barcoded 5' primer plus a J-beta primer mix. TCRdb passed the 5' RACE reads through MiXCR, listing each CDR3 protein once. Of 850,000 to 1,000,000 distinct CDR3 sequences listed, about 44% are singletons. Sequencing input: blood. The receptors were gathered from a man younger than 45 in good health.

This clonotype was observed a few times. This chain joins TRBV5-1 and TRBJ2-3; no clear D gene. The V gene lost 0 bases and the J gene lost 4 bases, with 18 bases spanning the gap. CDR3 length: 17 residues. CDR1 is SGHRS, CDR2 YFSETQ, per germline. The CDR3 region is CASSLVGIRDRADTQYF. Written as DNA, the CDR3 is TGCGCCAGCAGCTTGGTAGGGATAAGGGATCGGGCAGATACGCAGTATTTT.

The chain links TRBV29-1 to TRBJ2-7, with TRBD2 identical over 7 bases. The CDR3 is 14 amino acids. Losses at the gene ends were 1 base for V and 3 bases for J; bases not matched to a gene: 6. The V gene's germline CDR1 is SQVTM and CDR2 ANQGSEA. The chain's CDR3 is CSVEGGGSVYEQYF. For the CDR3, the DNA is TGCAGCGTTGAAGGGGGAGGGTCGGTCTACGAGCAGTACTTC.

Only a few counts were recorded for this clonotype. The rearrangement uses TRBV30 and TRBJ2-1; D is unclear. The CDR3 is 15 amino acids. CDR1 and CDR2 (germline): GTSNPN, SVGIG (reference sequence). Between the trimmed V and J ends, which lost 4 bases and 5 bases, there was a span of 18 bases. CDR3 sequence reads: CAWKDQALGNNEQFF. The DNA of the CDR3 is TGTGCCTGGAAGGACCAGGCGCTAGGAAACAATGAGCAGTTCTTC.

The CDR3 DNA reads TGCGCCAGCAGCCCGGGGGGAGGCGGGAACTATGGCTACACCTTC. Protein sequence: CASSPGGGGNYGYTF. The V gene is TRBV4-1, the J gene TRBJ1-2; TRBD1 might be the D (5 bases). The ends were cut back, 4 bases at V and 2 bases at J, with 14 bases in the middle. The CDR3 covers 15 residues. CDR1 is MGHRA, CDR2 YSYEKL, per germline.

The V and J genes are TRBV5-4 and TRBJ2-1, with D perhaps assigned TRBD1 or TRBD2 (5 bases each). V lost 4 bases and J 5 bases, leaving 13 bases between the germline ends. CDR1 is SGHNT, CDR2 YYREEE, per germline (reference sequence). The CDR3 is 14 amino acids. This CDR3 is CASSIPGTDNEQFF. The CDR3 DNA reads TGTGCCAGCAGCATCCCCGGGACGGACAATGAGCAGTTCTTC.

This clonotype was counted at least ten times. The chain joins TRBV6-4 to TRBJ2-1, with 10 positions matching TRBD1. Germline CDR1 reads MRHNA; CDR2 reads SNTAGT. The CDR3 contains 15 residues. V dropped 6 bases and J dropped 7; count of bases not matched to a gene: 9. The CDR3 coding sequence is TGTGCCAGCAGCCGACCGGGACAGGGGCTTAATGAGCAGTTCTTC. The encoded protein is CASSRPGQGLNEQFF.

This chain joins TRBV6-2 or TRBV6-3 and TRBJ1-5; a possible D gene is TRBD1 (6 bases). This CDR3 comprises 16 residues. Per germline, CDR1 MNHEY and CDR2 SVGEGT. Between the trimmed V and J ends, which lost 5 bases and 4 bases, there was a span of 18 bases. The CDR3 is CASSRRQASLNQPQHF. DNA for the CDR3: TGTGCCAGCAGTCGGAGACAGGCCTCCCTTAATCAGCCCCAGCATTTT.